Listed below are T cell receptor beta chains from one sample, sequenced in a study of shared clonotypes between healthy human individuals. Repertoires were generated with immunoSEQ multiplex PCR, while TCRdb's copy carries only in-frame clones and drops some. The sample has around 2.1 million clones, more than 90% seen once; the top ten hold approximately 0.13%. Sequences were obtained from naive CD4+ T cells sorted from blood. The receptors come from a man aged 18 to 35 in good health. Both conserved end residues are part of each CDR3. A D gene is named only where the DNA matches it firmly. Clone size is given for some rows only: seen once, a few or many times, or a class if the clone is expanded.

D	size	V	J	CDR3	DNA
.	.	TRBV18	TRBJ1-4	CASSPGPRREKLFF	TGTGCCAGCTCTCCCGGGCCACGGAGAGAAAAACTGTTTTTT
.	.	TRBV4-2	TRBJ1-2	CASSQPTENYGYTF	TGTGCCAGCAGCCAACCCACTGAGAACTATGGCTACACCTTC
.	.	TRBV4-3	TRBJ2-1	CASSQDFLFNQKQFF	TGCGCCAGCAGCCAAGATTTCCTGTTCAATCAAAAGCAGTTCTTC
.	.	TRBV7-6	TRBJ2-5	CASSLTRGETQYF	TGTGCCAGCAGCCTAACGAGGGGGGAGACCCAGTACTTC
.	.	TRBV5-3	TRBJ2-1	CARSLGAAAGPLNEQFF	TGTGCCAGAAGCTTAGGTGCAGCGGCGGGACCCCTCAATGAGCAGTTCTTC
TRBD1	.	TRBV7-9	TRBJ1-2	CASSLAGTGFYYGYTF	TGTGCCAGCAGCTTAGCCGGGACAGGATTCTACTATGGCTACACCTTC
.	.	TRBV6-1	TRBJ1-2	CASSELEQTYGYTF	TGTGCCAGCAGTGAACTCGAGCAGACCTATGGCTACACCTTC
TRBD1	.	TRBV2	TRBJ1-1	CASRGDRGDTEAFF	TGTGCCAGCAGGGGGGACAGGGGCGACACTGAAGCTTTCTTT
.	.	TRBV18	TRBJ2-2	CASFGQGTGGELFF	TGTGCCAGCTTTGGGCAGGGGACCGGCGGGGAGCTGTTTTTT
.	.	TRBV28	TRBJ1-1	CASSFRGFPNTEAFF	TGTGCCAGCAGTTTTAGAGGGTTCCCTAACACTGAAGCTTTCTTT
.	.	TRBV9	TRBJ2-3	CASSPGLPTDTQYF	TGTGCCAGCAGTCCGGGACTCCCCACAGATACGCAGTATTTT
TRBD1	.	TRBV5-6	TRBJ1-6	CASSPLSDRGYSPLHF	TGTGCCAGCAGCCCCCTTTCCGACAGGGGATATTCACCCCTCCACTTT
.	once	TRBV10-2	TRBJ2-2	CASRAGVKYTGELFF	TGCGCCAGCAGGGCCGGAGTCAAGTACACCGGGGAGCTGTTTTTT
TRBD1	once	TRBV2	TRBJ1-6	CASSLQGAENSPLHF	TGTGCCAGCAGCTTACAGGGGGCCGAAAATTCACCCCTCCACTTT
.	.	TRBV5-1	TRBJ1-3	CASSLGTFSGNTIYF	TGCGCCAGCAGCTTGGGGACCTTCTCTGGAAACACCATATATTTT
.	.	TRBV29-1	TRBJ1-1	CSVENPLGRNTEAFF	TGCAGCGTTGAAAATCCCTTGGGGAGGAACACTGAAGCTTTCTTT
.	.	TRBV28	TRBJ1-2	CASSLPDRSTNYGYTF	TGTGCCAGCAGTTTACCTGACAGGTCGACTAACTATGGCTACACCTTC
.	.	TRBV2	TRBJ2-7	CASSEIGQSYEQYF	TGTGCCAGCAGTGAAATCGGTCAGTCCTACGAGCAGTACTTC
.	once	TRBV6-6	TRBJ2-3	CASSLRDTQYF	TGTGCCAGCAGCCTAAGGGATACGCAGTATTTT
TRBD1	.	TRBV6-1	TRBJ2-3	CASSGVARAGGRDTQYF	TGTGCCAGCAGTGGGGTCGCACGGGCAGGGGGTCGAGATACGCAGTATTTT
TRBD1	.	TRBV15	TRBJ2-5	CATSIPGTGGGKTQYF	TGTGCCACCAGCATTCCCGGGACAGGGGGCGGAAAGACCCAGTACTTC
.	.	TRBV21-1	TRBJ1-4	CASRSGQTSPNEKLFF	TGTGCCAGCAGATCCGGACAGACGAGTCCTAATGAAAAACTGTTTTTT
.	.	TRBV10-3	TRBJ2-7	CAISEQGLSEQYF	TGTGCCATCAGTGAGCAGGGGTTAAGCGAGCAGTACTTC
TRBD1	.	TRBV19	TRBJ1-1	CASMGQGYTEAFF	TGTGCCAGTATGGGACAGGGCTACACTGAAGCTTTCTTT
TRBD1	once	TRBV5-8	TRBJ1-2	CASSKTGAGDYGYTF	TGTGCCAGCAGCAAAACAGGGGCGGGGGACTATGGCTACACCTTC
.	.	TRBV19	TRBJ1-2	CATHPFNKPYGYTF	TGTGCCACTCACCCTTTCAACAAGCCCTATGGCTACACCTTC
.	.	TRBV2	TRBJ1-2	CASSPDGRVGYGYTF	TGTGCCAGCAGTCCTGACGGGCGGGTTGGCTATGGCTACACCTTC
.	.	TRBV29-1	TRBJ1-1	CSVVTLGVKGNTEAFF	TGCAGCGTTGTGACCCTGGGAGTGAAGGGGAACACTGAAGCTTTCTTT
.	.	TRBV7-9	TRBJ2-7	CASSSHRDGGYEQYF	TGTGCCAGCAGCTCCCACAGGGATGGGGGCTACGAGCAGTACTTC
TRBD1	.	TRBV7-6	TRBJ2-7	CASSLAPGQGDEQYF	TGTGCCAGCAGCTTAGCCCCGGGACAGGGAGACGAGCAGTACTTC
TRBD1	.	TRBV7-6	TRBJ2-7	CASSLAYRTGQNGEQYF	TGTGCCAGCAGCTTAGCCTACCGGACAGGACAAAACGGGGAGCAGTACTTC
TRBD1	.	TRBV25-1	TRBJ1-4	CASSRQGGGEKLFF	TGTGCCAGCAGTAGGCAGGGGGGGGGTGAAAAACTGTTTTTT
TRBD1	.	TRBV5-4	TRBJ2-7	CASSPGQRSYEQYF	TGTGCCAGCAGCCCGGGACAGCGCTCCTACGAGCAGTACTTC
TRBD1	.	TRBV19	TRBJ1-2	CASSAGQANDYGYTF	TGTGCCAGTAGTGCCGGACAGGCGAACGACTATGGCTACACCTTC
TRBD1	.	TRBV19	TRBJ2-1	CASSTGGERGRTYNEQFF	TGTGCCAGTAGCACAGGGGGCGAGCGGGGCCGAACCTACAATGAGCAGTTCTTC
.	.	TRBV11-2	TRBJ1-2	CASSLVPPPEVYGYTF	TGTGCCAGCAGCTTAGTACCCCCCCCCGAGGTCTATGGCTACACCTTC
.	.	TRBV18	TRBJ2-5	CASSPQNHQETQYF	TGTGCCAGCTCGCCCCAAAACCACCAAGAGACCCAGTACTTC
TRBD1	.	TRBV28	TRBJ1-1	CASSVTGGKAEAFF	TGTGCCAGCAGTGTAACAGGGGGCAAGGCTGAAGCTTTCTTT
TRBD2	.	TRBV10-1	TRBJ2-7	CASSEFPIDSGRDYEQYF	TGCGCCAGCAGTGAGTTCCCTATAGACAGCGGGAGGGACTACGAGCAGTACTTC
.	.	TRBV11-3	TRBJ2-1	CASSLQGSGLNEQFF	TGTGCCAGCAGCTTACAAGGGTCGGGGTTGAATGAGCAGTTCTTC
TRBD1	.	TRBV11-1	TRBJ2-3	CASSFRGTGLTDTQYF	TGTGCCAGCAGTTTTAGGGGGACAGGCCTCACAGATACGCAGTATTTT
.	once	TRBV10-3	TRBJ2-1	CAISELFPSNEQFF	TGTGCCATCAGTGAACTATTCCCAAGCAATGAGCAGTTCTTC
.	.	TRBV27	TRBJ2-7	CASSPTSFSHEQYF	TGTGCCAGCAGTCCTACTAGTTTCTCCCACGAGCAGTACTTC
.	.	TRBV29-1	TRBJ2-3	CSVGAGADTQYF	TGCAGCGTTGGGGCAGGGGCAGATACGCAGTATTTT
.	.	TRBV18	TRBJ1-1	CASSPPVERNTEAFF	TGTGCCAGCTCACCACCAGTAGAGAGGAACACTGAAGCTTTCTTT